Shown below are 15 T cell receptor beta chains from a single sample sequenced in a study of CD8 T cells in Susac syndrome. With random hexamers, reverse transcription was performed on about 0.5 to 1 ug of RNA. TCRdb fed the immunoSEQ multiplex PCR reads into MiXCR, producing one record per CDR3 protein. Found here are about 100,000 distinct CDR3 sequences, 95% of them singletons; the top ten hold 0.3%. The sample was CD8+ T cells from PBMCs. The receptors stem from a human donor with Susac syndrome.

This chain joins TRBV6-6 and TRBJ1-1; a weak D match, TRBD1 (5 bases). V lost 8 bases to trimming and J lost 11 bases, with 15 bases between them. Germline CDR1 reads MNHNY; CDR2 reads SVGAGI (reference sequence). The CDR3 sequence is 11 residues long. The CDR3 loop is CASEMARVAFF. DNA of the CDR3: TGTGCCAGCGAGATGGCCAGGGTTGCTTTCTTT.

This chain links TRBV27 with TRBJ2-7; tentatively, D is TRBD2 (6 bases). V gave up 2 bases and J gave up 3 bases, with 17 bases separating them. Germline CDR1 reads MNHEY; CDR2 reads SMNVEV (reference sequence). CDR3 length: 16 amino acids. The CDR3 nucleotides are TGTGCCAGCAGTTTAAAGGGGTCTAGCGAGTTCTACGAGCAGTACTTC. Translating it yields CASSLKGSSEFYEQYF.

The chain recombines TRBV7-9 with TRBJ2-5, with a tentative D call TRBD2 (6 bases). This CDR3 contains 13 residues. Germline CDR1 reads SEHNR; CDR2 reads FQNEAQ (reference sequence). Trimming cost V 3 bases and J 3 bases, with 8 bases left between them. The CDR3: CASSLGGEETQYF. In nucleotides, the CDR3 is TGTGCCAGCAGCTTGGGCGGGGAAGAGACCCAGTACTTC.

The chain employs TRBV7-9 and TRBJ2-3; D call uncertain. V lost 4 bases and J 7 bases, leaving 12 bases between the germline ends. The CDR3 length is 13 residues. Looked up from germline, CDR1 is SEHNR and CDR2 is FQNEAQ (reference sequence). The CDR3 DNA is TGTGCCAGCAGCTCCTATACTCCCAATACGCAGTATTTT. Amino acids: CASSSYTPNTQYF.

The chain is built from TRBV5-4 and TRBJ2-1, with D uncertain. From germline, CDR1 is SGHNT and CDR2 YYREEE (reference sequence). The ends were cut back, 0 bases at V and 0 bases at J, with 4 bases in the middle. This CDR3 region has 14 residues. The CDR3 reads CASSLVASYNEQFF. For the CDR3, the DNA is TGTGCCAGCAGCTTGGTCGCCTCCTACAATGAGCAGTTCTTC.

This clonotype was observed a single time. The chain is built from TRBV9 and TRBJ2-1, with 11 bases aligning to TRBD2. Germline V gives CDR1 SGDLS, CDR2 YYNGEE. V gave up 4 bases and J gave up 10 bases; unmatched junction bases: 7. This CDR3 has 14 amino acids. The CDR3 coding sequence is TGTGCCAGCAGCACCCAGACTAGCGGGGCCGAGCAGTTCTTC. Its translation: CASSTQTSGAEQFF.

This clonotype was counted once. The CDR3 region has the DNA TGCGCCAGCAGCCAAGGAAGGGTCACTGAAGCTTTCTTT. Its protein product is CASSQGRVTEAFF. The chain has TRBV4-1 and TRBJ1-1; D gene ambiguous. The CDR3 sequence is 13 residues long. CDR1 and CDR2 from the germline V gene are MGHRA and YSYEKL. V dropped 1 base and J dropped 4 bases, with 7 bases sitting between them.

This clonotype was observed a single time. The chain employs TRBV20-1 and TRBJ2-1, with 8 bases that match TRBD2. Trimming removed 0 bases from V and 2 bases from J; junction bases left unmatched: 3. CDR1 is DFQATT and CDR2 is SNEGSKA in the germline V gene (reference sequence). The CDR3 covers 15 residues. CDR3 protein: CSARDKAGAYNEQFF. In DNA, the CDR3 is TGCAGTGCTAGAGATAAAGCGGGAGCCTACAATGAGCAGTTCTTC.

V is TRBV7-9 and J is TRBJ2-7, with a tentative D call TRBD1 (5 bases). The V end lost 2 bases, the J end lost 2 bases, and 13 bases lay between the germline ends. Germline V gene lookup returns CDR1 SEHNR and CDR2 FQNEAQ (reference sequence). CDR3 length: 15 amino acids. The CDR3 region is CASSLSVGPTYEQYF. CDR3 DNA: TGTGCCAGCAGCTTATCCGTGGGGCCAACCTACGAGCAGTACTTC.

V is TRBV4-1 and J is TRBJ2-7; possible D gene TRBD1, 6 bases. The V gene lost 4 bases and the J gene lost 6 bases, with 19 bases spanning the gap. Per germline, CDR1 MGHRA and CDR2 YSYEKL. CDR3 size: 15 residues. CDR3 protein: CASSPLQGLGREQYF. In DNA form, the CDR3 reads TGCGCCAGCAGCCCACTACAGGGTCTAGGTCGCGAGCAGTACTTC.

The rearrangement links TRBV13 to TRBJ2-4; TRBD2 might be the D (5 bases). The CDR3 spans 14 residues. CDR1 and CDR2 (germline): PRHDT, FYEKMQ (reference sequence). V dropped 5 bases and J dropped 1 base, with 9 bases sitting between them. The CDR3 DNA sequence: TGTGCCAGCAGCGACTGGAGGGCCAAAAACATTCAGTACTTC. The encoded protein is CASSDWRAKNIQYF.

J is TRBJ1-2 and V is TRBV3-1, with 7 positions matching TRBD1. This CDR3 is 16 amino acids long. Germline lookup yields CDR1 LGHDT and CDR2 YNNKEL (reference sequence). The junction had 7 bases not matched to a gene; V was cut back by 0 bases and J by 3 bases. CDR3 DNA sequence: TGTGCCAGCAGCCAAGATTATAGGACAGGAGACTATGGCTACACCTTC. Its translation is CASSQDYRTGDYGYTF.

The rearrangement links TRBV9 to TRBJ2-6, with a tentative D call TRBD2 (5 bases). This CDR3 is 15 amino acids long. V shed 4 bases and J shed 4 bases, with 12 bases lying between them. CDR1 SGDLS and CDR2 YYNGEE come from the germline V gene. CDR3 bases: TGTGCCAGCAGCATTCGCCCGGGAGGGGCCAACGTCCTGACTTTC. This translates into CASSIRPGGANVLTF.

The rearrangement joins TRBV12-3 or TRBV12-4 to TRBJ2-1; TRBD1 agrees at 7 bases. The ends lost 5 bases at V and 9 bases at J; junction bases unmatched: 10. The CDR3 runs to 14 residues. The DNA of the CDR3 is TGTGCCAGCAGTGATAAGACAGGGCACATTGAGCAGTTCTTC. Its translation: CASSDKTGHIEQFF.

The chain links TRBV4-1 to TRBJ2-7; D not resolved. V lost 0 bases and J 12 bases, leaving 12 bases between the germline ends. Germline CDR1 and CDR2: MGHRA and YSYEKL. CDR3 length equals 12 residues. The CDR3 loop is CASSQDFAVRYF. The CDR3 DNA follows: TGCGCCAGCAGCCAAGATTTCGCGGTCAGGTACTTC.